This T cell receptor (beta chain) was profiled in a study of low-dose radiotherapy and immunotherapy resistance in tumors. Across the study: The regimen for patients comprised intravenous nivolumab 240 mg every two weeks plus intravenous ipilimumab 1 mg/kg every six weeks.

TRAV and TRBV primers primed cDNA for both TCRalpha and TCRbeta. Amplification of TCRs used a constant-region primer and V-primer adapter for 20 PCR cycles. TCRdb passed the reads through MiXCR, listing each CDR3 protein once. This repertoire shows fewer than 20,000 distinct CDR3 sequences, approximately 74% found once; its top ten account for 11%. The trim removed 5 bases at V and 4 bases at J, leaving 10 bases unmatched. Germline loops: CDR1 KGHDR, CDR2 SFDVKD. The CDR3 loop spans 16 amino acids. This chain connects TRBV24-1 to TRBJ1-2; 9 bases match TRBD1. The clonotype was recovered from a human donor with advanced metastatic prostate, ovarian, gallbladder or colorectal cancer (not recorded which). This table probably holds off-target reads from a library built for another chain. The CDR3 loop reads CATSAPTGGQSYGYTF. In DNA form, the CDR3 reads TGTGCCACCAGTGCTCCAACAGGGGGCCAATCCTATGGCTACACCTTC.